Listed below are T cell receptor beta chains from one sample, sequenced in a study of cytomegalovirus exposure and HLA in healthy donors. Sequencing was performed with immunoSEQ multiplex PCR; in TCRdb, only in-frame clones are kept and a portion is missing. The table lists 220,000 or so clones, about 93% of them singletons. Sequenced material: PBMCs. The receptors originated from a woman younger than 30 in good health and CMV-seronegative. CDR3s include the opening cysteine and the closing phenylalanine or tryptophan. The D gene is left open where the match is weak. Size is stated for part of the rows, as once, few or many counts, or as a class when the clone is expanded.

TRBV5-1	TRBD1	-	TRBJ1-2	CASSKTTGEGGGYTF	TGCGCCAGCAGCAAAACGACAGGGGAAGGTGGTGGCTACACCTTC
TRBV29-1	TRBD2	-	TRBJ2-1	CSVERASGYNEQFF	TGCAGCGTTGAAAGGGCTAGCGGTTACAATGAGCAGTTCTTC
TRBV5-6	TRBD1	-	TRBJ2-7	CASSTRDRGGYEQYF	TGTGCCAGCTCCACACGGGACAGGGGGGGGTACGAGCAGTACTTC
TRBV5-1	-	-	TRBJ2-5	CASSLGPASPEGQETQYF	TGCGCCAGCAGCTTGGGGCCCGCATCCCCCGAGGGCCAGGAGACCCAGTACTTC
TRBV11-2	TRBD1	few	TRBJ2-7	CASSTAPGQAYEQYF	TGTGCCAGCAGCACGGCTCCGGGACAGGCCTACGAGCAGTACTTC
TRBV27	TRBD1	-	TRBJ1-5	CASSLSLPMTGRNQPQHF	TGTGCCAGCAGTTTATCGCTCCCTATGACAGGGCGGAATCAGCCCCAGCATTTT
TRBV7-9	-	-	TRBJ1-2	CASSLTGYGYTF	TGTGCCAGCAGCTTAACGGGGTATGGCTACACCTTC
TRBV9	-	-	TRBJ2-3	CASSVAARGPNTDTQYF	TGTGCCAGCAGCGTAGCGGCTAGGGGCCCAAACACAGATACGCAGTATTTT
TRBV6-1	-	-	TRBJ1-5	CASSEEGLRNQPQHF	TGTGCCAGCAGTGAAGAGGGACTGAGAAATCAGCCCCAGCATTTT
TRBV5-1	TRBD2	once	TRBJ2-1	CASSLEGLAGGFTAQFF	TGCGCCAGCAGCTTGGAAGGACTAGCGGGGGGTTTCACAGCACAGTTCTTC
TRBV5-4	-	once	TRBJ1-2	CASSPRQSIYGYTF	TGTGCCAGCAGCCCGCGACAGTCTATCTATGGCTACACCTTC
TRBV5-1	-	few	TRBJ2-7	CASSRPGGNYEQYF	TGCGCCAGCAGCCGACCTGGGGGGAACTACGAGCAGTACTTC
TRBV6-1	-	-	TRBJ1-4	CASSLLASEYEKLFF	TGTGCCAGCAGCTTGTTAGCCTCCGAGTATGAAAAACTGTTTTTT
TRBV7-9	TRBD2	-	TRBJ2-1	CASSLTGLSGRLERFF	TGTGCCAGCAGCTTAACAGGTTTAAGCGGGAGGTTGGAAAGGTTCTTC
TRBV5-1	TRBD1	once	TRBJ1-3	CASSPAWGTAQNTIYF	TGCGCCAGCAGCCCCGCCTGGGGGACAGCACAAAACACCATATATTTT
TRBV6-1	TRBD1	-	TRBJ2-5	CASSERGTGEETQYF	TGTGCCAGCAGTGAAAGAGGGACAGGGGAAGAGACCCAGTACTTC
TRBV5-1	-	-	TRBJ1-3	CASSDPTGWGNTIYF	TGCGCCAGCAGCGACCCCACGGGATGGGGAAACACCATATATTTT
TRBV15	TRBD1	-	TRBJ2-5	CATSRVGQGEETQYF	TGTGCCACCAGCAGAGTCGGCCAGGGGGAAGAGACCCAGTACTTC
TRBV6-5	TRBD1	-	TRBJ2-1	CASSIDRGDEQFF	TGTGCCAGCAGCATCGACAGGGGCGATGAGCAGTTCTTC
TRBV11-1	-	-	TRBJ1-1	CASSLSGEAFF	TGTGCCAGCAGCTTGAGCGGAGAGGCTTTCTTT
TRBV6-4	-	-	TRBJ1-3	CASSVSEASGNTIYF	TGTGCCAGCAGTGTTTCCGAGGCTTCTGGAAACACCATATATTTT
TRBV6-5	-	-	TRBJ2-1	CASWSDRSYNEQFF	TGTGCCAGCTGGAGCGACAGAAGCTACAATGAGCAGTTCTTC
TRBV27	-	-	TRBJ1-1	CASSLSATVNTEAFF	TGTGCCAGCAGTTTAAGTGCCACGGTGAACACTGAAGCTTTCTTT
TRBV5-4	TRBD1	-	TRBJ2-7	CASSLIGDRRHYEQYF	TGTGCCAGCAGTTTGATCGGGGACAGGCGCCACTACGAGCAGTACTTC
TRBV14	-	-	TRBJ2-2	CASRRASTGELFF	TGTGCCAGCAGGAGAGCGAGCACCGGGGAGCTGTTTTTT
TRBV21-1	-	-	TRBJ2-1	CASSRTSRGISSYNEQFF	TGTGCCAGCAGCAGGACCTCCCGGGGTATCAGCTCCTACAATGAGCAGTTCTTC
TRBV5-1	-	-	TRBJ2-2	CASSSGQTNLRRTGELFF	TGCGCCAGCAGCTCCGGACAGACCAACCTCCGGCGCACCGGGGAGCTGTTTTTT